This passage covers 15 T cell receptor beta chains from one sample sequenced in a study of blood T cell repertoires in COVID-19. Data came from immunoSEQ multiplex PCR; TCRdb stores just in-frame clones and leaves some out. Seen here are some 200,000 clones, 60% to 80% observed once, and the top ten hold about 25%. Sequenced: peripheral blood. Every receptor here comes from a woman in her 70s with acute or convalescent COVID-19.

The chain is built from TRBV3-1 (or the pseudogene TRBV3-2) and TRBJ1-4, with D unclear. Trimming stripped 1 base from V and 7 bases from J, with 10 bases between. Germline V gene sequence: CDR1 LGHDT, CDR2 YNNKEL (reference sequence). CDR3 length equals 14 residues. The CDR3 protein is CASSQAMRGEKLFF. For the CDR3, the DNA is TGTGCCAGCAGCCAAGCAATGCGGGGTGAAAAACTGTTTTTT.

The chain carries TRBV14 and TRBJ2-1; D is unclear. V lost 2 bases, J lost 8 bases, and 10 bases lay in between. Germline lookup yields CDR1 SGHDN and CDR2 FVKESK. CDR3 length equals 13 residues. The CDR3 DNA sequence: TGTGCCAGCAGCCAACTCCGAAGCTATGAGCAGTTCTTC. Translating gives CASSQLRSYEQFF.

The chain uses TRBV6-1 and TRBJ1-4; no reliable D call. CDR1 and CDR2 from the germline V gene are MNHNS and SASEGT. The CDR3 contains 16 residues. The V gene lost 0 bases and the J gene lost 0 bases, with 8 bases spanning the gap. In DNA form, the CDR3 reads TGTGCCAGCAGTGAAGCTCCAGAATCAACTAATGAAAAACTGTTTTTT. Its protein product is CASSEAPESTNEKLFF.

The count of this clone is one. The rearrangement joins TRBV19 to TRBJ1-6, with D tentatively TRBD1 (5 bases). This CDR3 contains 14 residues. The germline V gene encodes CDR1 LNHDA and CDR2 SQIVND (reference sequence). Deletions cut 1 base from V and 5 bases from J, with 6 bases between. CDR3 in DNA: TGTGCCAGTAGTATAGGACAGAATAATTCACCCCTCCACTTT. This encodes CASSIGQNNSPLHF.

The chain has TRBV9 and TRBJ2-7; no firm D call. The germline V and J ends were trimmed by 0 bases and 2 bases, with 12 bases remaining between them. CDR3 length: 15 residues. The germline V gene has CDR1 SGDLS and CDR2 YYNGEE. The CDR3: CASSVDLSETYEQYF. In DNA form, the CDR3 reads TGTGCCAGCAGCGTAGATTTGAGCGAGACCTACGAGCAGTACTTC.

The chain carries TRBV5-1 and TRBJ2-1, with TRBD2 identical over 7 bases. The V gene end was trimmed by 4 bases and the J gene end by 6 bases; junction bases not matched to a gene: 13. Germline CDR1 is SGHRS and CDR2 is YFSETQ. This CDR3 contains 16 residues. Here the CDR3 reads CASSPGSAGVFNEQFF. The CDR3 nucleotides read TGCGCCAGCAGCCCCGGATCGGCGGGAGTCTTCAATGAGCAGTTCTTC.

The chain uses TRBV6-1 and TRBJ1-5; D may be TRBD1 (5 bases). This CDR3 is 14 amino acids long. Per the germline V gene, CDR1 is MNHNS and CDR2 is SASEGT. V lost 3 bases and J 7 bases, leaving 13 bases between the germline ends. CDR3 nucleotides: TGTGCCAGCAGTGATTCCGGGGGACGGCAGCCCCAGCATTTT. Its translation is CASSDSGGRQPQHF.

The chain uses TRBV7-3 and TRBJ2-5, with 7 bases identical to TRBD2. The V and J ends lost 5 bases and 0 bases, in that order; junction bases with no gene match: 6. Germline V gives CDR1 SGHTA, CDR2 FQGTGA. The CDR3 is 15 residues long. CDR3 in DNA: TGTGCCAGCAGCCCAGGGAGGGGAGACCAAGAGACCCAGTACTTC. This sequence encodes CASSPGRGDQETQYF.

This clone was found once. The V call is TRBV6-5, the J call TRBJ2-7, with 11 bases fitting TRBD2. This CDR3 contains 15 residues. Per germline, CDR1 MNHEY and CDR2 SVGAGI. J gave up 1 base and V 7 bases, and 6 bases lay outside the gene matches. Written as DNA, the CDR3 is TGTGCCAGCACCGGCCTAGCGGGAGGTTCCTACGAGCAGTACTTC. Translating gives CASTGLAGGSYEQYF.

This chain uses TRBV29-1 with TRBJ2-7; 8 bases match TRBD1. The germline V gene encodes CDR1 SQVTM and CDR2 ANQGSEA. Trimming cost V 8 bases and J 2 bases; bases outside gene matches: 5. This CDR3 has 12 amino acids. The CDR3 protein is CSIGQGPYEQYF. CDR3 nucleotide sequence: TGCAGCATAGGACAGGGCCCCTACGAGCAGTACTTC.

In its sample, this clone was seen a few times. The chain couples TRBV19 to TRBJ2-2; TRBD1 is a possible D gene (5 bases). This CDR3 is built from 15 residues. Germline CDR1 reads LNHDA; CDR2 reads SQIVND (reference sequence). Trimming took 6 bases from V and 0 from J, leaving 11 bases between them. CDR3 protein: CASRWGVANTGELFF. The CDR3 coding sequence is TGTGCCAGTAGGTGGGGCGTCGCGAACACCGGGGAGCTGTTTTTT.

CDR3 bases: TGTGCCACCAGTGACACGACTAGCGGGAGTTCGCGGAATGAGCAGTTCTTC. It translates to CATSDTTSGSSRNEQFF. The V and J genes are TRBV24-1 and TRBJ2-1, with 12 bases aligning to TRBD2. V was clipped by 4 bases and J by 7 bases; unmatched bases: 10. Germline lookup yields CDR1 KGHDR and CDR2 SFDVKD. This CDR3 contains 17 residues.

This clone came up once. The rearrangement uses TRBV5-1 and TRBJ2-1, with 7 bases aligning to TRBD2. This CDR3 is 15 amino acids long. Germline CDR1 SGHRS, CDR2 YFSETQ. After removal of 3 bases from V and 0 bases from J, the junction contained 3 bases not matched to a gene. CDR3 sequence (DNA): TGCGCCAGCAGCTCGAGCGGGACCTCCTACAATGAGCAGTTCTTC. This sequence encodes CASSSSGTSYNEQFF.

V and J are TRBV13 and TRBJ2-7; 8 nucleotides line up with TRBD2. CDR1 PRHDT and CDR2 FYEKMQ come from the germline V gene (reference sequence). Unmatched junction bases numbered 6, after V lost 2 bases and J lost 0 bases. This CDR3 has 16 amino acids. CDR3 loop: CASSLTAGLVSYEQYF. The CDR3 nucleotides are TGTGCCAGCAGCTTAACCGCGGGACTAGTCTCCTACGAGCAGTACTTC. The full variable domain, rest sourced from reference TRBV13 and TRBJ2-7, is AAGVIQSPRHLIKEKRETATLKCYPIPRHDTVYWYQQGPGQDPQFLISFYEKMQSDKGSIPDRFSAQQFSDYHSELNMSSLELGDSALYFCASSLTAGLVSYEQYFGPGTRLTVT.

The rearrangement joins TRBV9 to TRBJ2-1; 8 bases fit TRBD1. This CDR3 region has 16 residues. V gave up 4 bases and J gave up 1 base; unmatched junction bases: 7. The germline gives CDR1 SGDLS, CDR2 YYNGEE. The CDR3 DNA is TGTGCCAGCAGCACGCGACAGGGGTTATCCTACAATGAGCAGTTCTTC. This gives the protein CASSTRQGLSYNEQFF.